The 15 T cell receptor beta chains in this list originate from one sample, sequenced in a study of naive and memory T cell subsets. Both TRBC1 and TRBC2 were covered by a beta constant-region primer of two equimolar oligonucleotides. Four rounds of PCR amplified the ligated cDNA using nested alpha and beta constant-region primers plus SP2. TCRdb redid the calling of the UMI-ligation and nested PCR reads with MiXCR, one entry per CDR3 protein. This sample has about 120,000 distinct CDR3 sequences; roughly 36% occur once, and the top ten carry roughly 0.9%. Sample: central memory CD4+ T cells from blood. These receptors came from a human donor in good health.

This clonotype has a count of ten or more. V usage is TRBV7-8 and J usage is TRBJ1-5; 9 bases line up with TRBD1. The length of the CDR3 is 15 residues. Germline values: CDR1 SGHVS, CDR2 FQNEAQ. The trim removed 4 bases at V and 7 bases at J, leaving 8 bases unmatched. CDR3 protein: CASSSRDRVIQPQHF. CDR3 nucleotides: TGTGCCAGCAGCTCCCGGGACAGGGTAATCCAGCCCCAGCATTTT.

J is TRBJ2-1 and V is TRBV18; tentatively, D is TRBD1 (5 bases). The CDR3 loop spans 15 amino acids. V was trimmed by 4 bases and J by 2 bases, leaving 12 bases between them. Germline V gene lookup returns CDR1 KGHSH and CDR2 LQKENI. CDR3 protein: CASSLRVKAYNEQFF. The CDR3 nucleotides are TGTGCCAGCTCACTCAGGGTTAAGGCCTACAATGAGCAGTTCTTC.

The gene calls are TRBV7-9 and TRBJ2-7, with 9 bases matching TRBD2. From germline, CDR1 is SEHNR and CDR2 FQNEAQ (reference sequence). J was trimmed by 5 bases and V by 3 bases; bases with no gene match: 8. The CDR3 extends over 15 amino acids. The CDR3 loop is CASSFAGGPFDEQYF. The DNA of the CDR3 is TGTGCCAGCAGCTTTGCGGGAGGGCCGTTTGACGAGCAGTACTTC.

This chain connects TRBV14 to TRBJ2-7; weak D call: TRBD2 (6 bases). This CDR3 is built from 13 residues. In germline, CDR1 is SGHDN, CDR2 FVKESK. Trimming removed 3 bases at V and 8 bases at J, with 14 bases between. CDR3 DNA: TGTGCCAGCAGCCAGGGCCGACTAGTAAAGCAGTACTTC. Encoded protein: CASSQGRLVKQYF. Variable domain in full (rest from reference TRBV14 and TRBJ2-7): EAGVTQFPSHSVIEKGQTVTLRCDPISGHDNLYWYRRVMGKEIKFLLHFVKESKQDESGMPNNRFLAERTGGTYSTLKVQPAELEDSGVYFCASSQGRLVKQYFGPGTRLTVT.

The chain links TRBV28 to TRBJ1-2; D is undetermined. The germline CDR1 and CDR2 sequences are MDHEN and SYDVKM. The germline V and J ends were trimmed by 4 bases and 7 bases, with 10 bases remaining between them. This CDR3 is 12 amino acids long. The CDR3 DNA follows: TGTGCCAGCAGTTACCGACTTTTTGGCTACACCTTC. The encoded protein is CASSYRLFGYTF.

As DNA, the CDR3 is TGTGCCAGCAGTTTTTACGACAGGACCTATCAGCCCCAGCATTTT. As protein: CASSFYDRTYQPQHF. The rearrangement joins TRBV28 to TRBJ1-5; weak D call: TRBD1 (6 bases). CDR1 MDHEN and CDR2 SYDVKM come from the germline V gene. The CDR3 extends over 15 amino acids. V lost 3 bases to trimming and J lost 5 bases, with 14 bases between them.

A few counts support this clonotype. V usage is TRBV27 and J usage is TRBJ1-5; 7 bases agree with TRBD1. The CDR3 is 15 residues long. Germline trimming cut 6 bases from V and 2 bases from J; bases unmatched to any gene: 7. Germline V gene sequence: CDR1 MNHEY, CDR2 SMNVEV (reference sequence). The CDR3 DNA follows: TGTGCCAGCAGCCCACAGGGGCTAGGCAATCAGCCCCAGCATTTT. Encoded protein: CASSPQGLGNQPQHF.

This chain joins TRBV28 and TRBJ2-2, with TRBD2 matching over 10 bases. The CDR3 contains 15 residues. V lost 7 bases, J lost 4 bases, and 6 bases stayed unmatched. Germline CDR1 is MDHEN and CDR2 is SYDVKM. CDR3 sequence reads: CASTLAGVTTGELFF. The CDR3 DNA reads as TGTGCCAGCACCCTAGCGGGAGTAACCACCGGGGAGCTGTTTTTT.

DNA of the CDR3: TGTGCCAGCAGTTACTCAAGGACAGGGGGCGAGCAGTACTTC. Translating gives CASSYSRTGGEQYF. The chain combines TRBV6-5 with TRBJ2-7, with TRBD1 matching 10 bases. The V segment lost 0 bases and the J segment 6 bases; nucleotides outside the gene matches: 2. The germline V gene has CDR1 MNHEY and CDR2 SVGAGI. There are 14 residues in the CDR3.

V usage is TRBV6-5 and J usage is TRBJ1-4, with D possibly being TRBD1 (6 bases). The CDR3 has 14 residues. Germline CDR1 and CDR2: MNHEY and SVGAGI. Trimming pared 6 bases from V and 8 bases from J, leaving 16 bases between. The CDR3 DNA reads TGTGCCAGCAGGCGAGGGGGGAGTAGCGAAAAACTGTTTTTT. This codes for CASRRGGSSEKLFF.

For the CDR3, the DNA is TGTGCCAGCTCACCACCCATATTAGCCAAAAACATTCAGTACTTC. It is translated as CASSPPILAKNIQYF. This rearrangement joins TRBV18 to TRBJ2-4; D not resolved. V was pared by 0 bases and J by 0 bases, with 6 bases between. The CDR3 covers 15 residues. Germline V lookup: CDR1 KGHSH, CDR2 LQKENI.

V is TRBV10-3 and J is TRBJ2-5; 10 bases are shared with TRBD1. The CDR3 is 14 residues long. Germline V gene data show CDR1 as ENHRY and CDR2 as SYGVKD. J gave up 7 bases and V 4 bases, and 6 bases lay outside the gene matches. CDR3 DNA: TGTGCCATCAGTGGGACAGGGGGGGCGGGGACCCAGTACTTC. Translated: CAISGTGGAGTQYF.

There are a few counts of this clonotype. The chain is built from TRBV7-8 and TRBJ1-5; a possible D gene is TRBD1 (5 bases). Trimming cost V 1 base and J 6 bases, with 13 bases left between them. CDR3 size: 15 residues. CDR1 is SGHVS, CDR2 FQNEAQ, per germline. CDR3 bases: TGTGCCAGCAGCTTAGGACGCGGGGGTAGTCAGCCCCAGCATTTT. This encodes CASSLGRGGSQPQHF.

The sample holds a few counts of this clonotype. This chain connects TRBV6-2 or TRBV6-3 to TRBJ2-1; the D gene is possibly TRBD2 (6 bases). Trimming shortened V by 6 bases and J by 8 bases, and 20 bases separated the two germline ends. Germline values: CDR1 MNHEY, CDR2 SVGEGT. The CDR3 is 15 residues long. The CDR3 spells CASRRTIFKYHEQFF. The CDR3 nucleotides read TGTGCCAGCAGACGGACTATTTTTAAGTACCATGAGCAGTTCTTC.

This clonotype appeared a few times. The chain employs TRBV18 and TRBJ2-3; D remains unclear. The germline gives CDR1 KGHSH, CDR2 LQKENI. V dropped 5 bases and J dropped 2 bases, with 2 bases sitting between them. The CDR3 has 11 residues. The DNA of the CDR3 is TGTGCCAGCTCAACCACAGATACGCAGTATTTT. Translated, it gives CASSTTDTQYF.